This TCR beta chain was recovered during a study of cytomegalovirus exposure and HLA in healthy donors (dated by TCRdb to 2017 to 2019). Looking at the study overall: The roughly 650 repertoires of the first cohort and the 120 validation repertoires were produced on the same platform, according to a later analysis. The aim of the study was to test whether cataloging public T cell receptors could identify signatures of past pathogen exposure. Along with the roughly 670-subject first cohort, a separate validation cohort of 120 different subjects was used. To predict cytomegalovirus infection status, the study combined high-throughput TCR immunosequencing, statistical association of individual TCRs with disease status, and machine learning.

The protocol used for the library was the immunoSEQ multiplex PCR assay. The paper's data handling went like this. To diagnose cytomegalovirus status from the catalog of TCR beta chain sequences, a statistical classification framework was built. What TCRdb holds here is the immuneACCESS table cut down to in-frame rearrangements. Part of the clones is not present; checked against another copy, under half of the missing clones reflect an unresolved V gene, and the others are unexplained. V, J and clone size derive from that table, while D and trimming were established from the DNA sequence. The sample contains some 170,000 clones, around nine tenths of them found a single time. Clones ranked in the top ten supply roughly 1.5% of the sample. The CDR3 has 15 amino acids, counting the end cysteine and phenylalanine. Solely the CDR3 DNA is kept, with 45 bases framed from the first base. Per the germline V gene, MGHRA is the CDR1 and YSYEKL is the CDR2. V was cut back by 1 base and J by 6 bases, leaving a gap of 15 bases between them.

As regards this clone: No antigen is known for it. No qualities accompany the bases; no much larger clone lies one base away.

The donors were included in the validation cohort of some 120 subjects, a group kept apart from the roughly 670-subject first cohort. What the study reported, not specific to this receptor: Cytomegalovirus status was reported to be diagnosed by the classifier with high specificity and sensitivity in both the original and validation cohorts. A later analysis found that TCRs clustered in the first cohort also tended to co-occur in the 130 or so validation repertoires, with approximately 93% of cluster scores above 0. Across donors, most TCR sequences were observed very rarely, whereas some public TCRs were present in many individuals. A few of the identified cytomegalovirus-associated TCR beta chains were confirmed in vitro to be specific for cytomegalovirus antigens. The study listed approximately 150 TCR beta chains as associated with cytomegalovirus. The authors suggested that the approach could potentially be extended to other disease states and immunological phenotypes. All 120 repertoires were used to score co-occurrence in the validation cohort in a later analysis, because that analysis had no HLA typing for the cohort.

The sequencing input was PBMCs. This TCR derives from a woman in her twenties or thirties in good health and CMV-seronegative. The chain is encoded by TRBV4-1 joined to TRBJ1-1, with a weak D call of TRBD1 (5 bases match). The CDR3 has the sequence CASSQVVAREAEAFF. The nucleotide sequence reads TGCGCCAGCAGCCAAGTTGTCGCCAGGGAGGCTGAAGCTTTCTTT.